Below, 19 T cell receptor beta chains from the same sample are listed, as sequenced in a study of shared clonotypes between healthy human individuals. TCRdb's table, derived via immunoSEQ multiplex PCR, lists solely in-frame clones and lacks some. Altogether under 1 million clones are present, almost 95% being singletons, with the ten largest covering more than 20%. Naivety among CD8 cells was defined by CD45RO negativity and positive CCR7 selection, thereby excluding terminally differentiated effector memory CD45RA+ cells. Sequenced material: naive CD8+ T cells sorted from blood. The receptors were sampled from a man aged 25-45 years in good health.

This sequence joins TRBV5-5 and TRBJ1-5, with 10 nucleotides matching TRBD1. The CDR3 totals 17 residues. The germline CDR1 and CDR2 sequences are SGHKS and YYEKEE (reference sequence). Losses at the gene ends were 0 bases for V and 4 bases for J; bases not matched to a gene: 7. The chain's CDR3 is CASSLDGTGVGNQPQHF. CDR3 in DNA: TGTGCCAGCAGCTTGGATGGGACAGGGGTTGGGAATCAGCCCCAGCATTTT.

As for this clone: Other nucleotide sequences from this sample produce the same CDR3. The chain links TRBV7-9 to TRBJ2-7, with TRBD2 matching 7 bases. CDR3 length: 13 amino acids. V dropped 5 bases and J dropped 7; count of bases not matched to a gene: 8. Per the germline V gene, CDR1 is SEHNR and CDR2 is FQNEAQ (reference sequence). The CDR3 nucleotides read TGTGCCAGCAGCCCAACTAGCGCTCGGGAGCAGTACTTC. This translates into CASSPTSAREQYF.

CDR3 in amino acids: CASSPGTKNYEQYF. DNA for the CDR3: TGTGCCAGCAGCCCCGGGACTAAGAACTACGAGCAGTACTTC. The chain links TRBV6-6 to TRBJ2-7, with 7 positions matching TRBD2. V was clipped by 6 bases and J by 3 bases; unmatched bases: 8. The CDR3 extends over 14 amino acids. Germline-derived CDR1 and CDR2 are MNHNY and SVGAGI (reference sequence).

The chain combines TRBV5-4 with TRBJ2-7, with D unresolved. From germline, CDR1 is SGHNT and CDR2 YYREEE (reference sequence). With 4 bases removed from V and 1 base from J, the gap between germline ends came to 6 bases. The CDR3 consists of 12 residues. The CDR3 spells CASSEASYEQYF. CDR3 coding DNA: TGTGCCAGCAGCGAAGCATCCTACGAGCAGTACTTC.

The chain combines TRBV25-1 with TRBJ2-3, with D perhaps TRBD2 (6 bases). The CDR3 totals 16 residues. CDR1 is MGHDK, CDR2 SYGVNS, per germline. With 1 base removed from V and 0 bases from J, the gap between germline ends came to 11 bases. The CDR3 reads CASSEFRDSSTDTQYF. CDR3 in DNA: TGTGCCAGCAGTGAATTTCGGGACTCGAGCACAGATACGCAGTATTTT.

The genes are TRBV28 and TRBJ2-5; D is perhaps TRBD2 (6 bases). CDR3 size: 16 residues. Trimming stripped 2 bases from V and 4 bases from J, with 17 bases between. Per germline, CDR1 MDHEN and CDR2 SYDVKM. CDR3 DNA sequence: TGTGCCAGCAGTTTAATGGGGGAGGACTGGGTAGAGACCCAGTACTTC. Its protein product is CASSLMGEDWVETQYF.

This sequence joins TRBV30 and TRBJ1-2; D unclear. CDR3 length equals 14 residues. V was shortened by 4 bases and J by 4 bases, with 16 bases between the two germline ends. Per germline, CDR1 GTSNPN and CDR2 SVGIG (reference sequence). The CDR3 DNA reads as TGTGCCTGGAACCCGCTCGGACCCCTCTATGGCTACACCTTC. Its protein is CAWNPLGPLYGYTF.

The gene calls are TRBV7-9 and TRBJ1-3; 7 bases fit TRBD1. Germline V gene data show CDR1 as SEHNR and CDR2 as FQNEAQ (reference sequence). The CDR3 sequence is 16 residues long. V dropped 1 base and J dropped 3; count of bases not matched to a gene: 6. CDR3 amino acids: CASSLEAGGFGNTIYF. The CDR3 DNA follows: TGTGCCAGCAGCTTAGAGGCAGGGGGTTTTGGAAACACCATATATTTT.

The chain recombines TRBV7-8 with TRBJ2-1; 10 positions match TRBD2. The CDR3 covers 16 residues. Germline CDR1 reads SGHVS; CDR2 reads FQNEAQ. V trimming: 4 bases; J trimming: 1 base; junction bases outside the gene matches: 4. DNA for the CDR3: TGTGCCAGCAGCTCACTAGCGGGAATGTCCTACAATGAGCAGTTCTTC. It specifies CASSSLAGMSYNEQFF.

The chain employs TRBV28 and TRBJ2-2, with TRBD2 identical over 9 bases. This CDR3 comprises 16 residues. V dropped 7 bases and J dropped 7; count of bases not matched to a gene: 13. Per the germline V gene, CDR1 is MDHEN and CDR2 is SYDVKM. This CDR3 reads CASTPGLAVIGGELFF. CDR3 bases: TGTGCCAGCACCCCGGGACTAGCAGTGATCGGCGGGGAGCTGTTTTTT.

The chain couples TRBV9 to TRBJ2-3; 14 positions agree with TRBD2. V shed 0 bases, J shed 6 bases, and the junction held 6 bases outside the gene matches. Germline CDR1 reads SGDLS; CDR2 reads YYNGEE. The length of the CDR3 is 17 residues. The CDR3 coding sequence is TGTGCCAGCAGCGTAGAGGGGACTAGCGGGAGCCTGGATACGCAGTATTTT. This translates into CASSVEGTSGSLDTQYF.

The chain carries TRBV6-6 and TRBJ2-1, with 7 bases that match TRBD2. The germline V gene encodes CDR1 MNHNY and CDR2 SVGAGI (reference sequence). Trimming took 4 bases from V and 4 from J; bases not matched to a gene: 10. The CDR3 is 16 amino acids. CDR3 in amino acids: CASSLLPGGAYNEQFF. The CDR3 DNA sequence: TGTGCCAGCAGTTTGTTACCGGGGGGAGCTTACAATGAGCAGTTCTTC.

This clone has only one observation. This chain uses TRBV28 with TRBJ2-3, with 9 bases fitting TRBD2. The germline gives CDR1 MDHEN, CDR2 SYDVKM. V dropped 2 bases and J dropped 5; count of bases not matched to a gene: 11. This CDR3 comprises 17 residues. CDR3: CASSLRGASGVKDTQYF. For the CDR3, the DNA is TGTGCCAGCAGTTTACGCGGGGCTAGCGGGGTTAAAGATACGCAGTATTTT.

The V and J genes are TRBV5-8 and TRBJ2-2; 7 bases map to TRBD1. Germline trimming cut 1 base from V and 4 bases from J; bases unmatched to any gene: 1. Germline V gene data show CDR1 as SGHTS and CDR2 as YDEGEE. CDR3 size: 14 residues. This CDR3 is CASSLNRGTGELFF. As DNA, the CDR3 is TGTGCCAGCAGCTTGAACAGGGGCACCGGGGAGCTGTTTTTT.

The CDR3 here is CASSLTSRDRGSGQFF. CDR3 nucleotides: TGTGCCAGCAGCTTAACCTCACGGGACAGGGGATCTGGGCAGTTCTTC. This chain uses TRBV7-9 with TRBJ2-1, with 10 bases matching TRBD1. Germline V gives CDR1 SEHNR, CDR2 FQNEAQ (reference sequence). The CDR3 totals 16 residues. With 2 bases clipped from V and 12 bases from J, the junction kept 13 bases outside the gene matches.

The chain uses TRBV29-1 and TRBJ2-7; D is ambiguous. Trimming pared 4 bases from V and 3 bases from J, leaving 13 bases between. The CDR3 runs to 13 residues. CDR1 and CDR2 from the germline V gene are SQVTM and ANQGSEA. The CDR3 coding sequence is TGCAGCGTTGCCGGACCCGAGCACTACGAGCAGTACTTC. It specifies CSVAGPEHYEQYF.

The V and J genes are TRBV6-1 and TRBJ1-2; 7 nucleotides align to TRBD1. Trimming cost V 7 bases and J 8 bases; bases outside gene matches: 10. Germline V gene data show CDR1 as MNHNS and CDR2 as SASEGT. The CDR3 length is 13 residues. Written as DNA, the CDR3 is TGTGCCAGCAACATGGACAGGATGAGGGGCTACACCTTC. It is translated as CASNMDRMRGYTF.

CDR3 nucleotide sequence: TGTGCCATCAGTGATGGGGGGAGGAACTATGGCTACACCTTC. It translates to CAISDGGRNYGYTF. The genes are TRBV10-3 and TRBJ1-2; weak D call: TRBD1 (5 bases). Trimming left V 3 bases short and J 2 bases short, with 10 bases between. The CDR3 has 14 residues. Germline V gene sequence: CDR1 ENHRY, CDR2 SYGVKD.

As DNA, the CDR3 is TGTGCCAGCAGTTTTCTACAACGCTACGAGCAGTACTTC. It codes for CASSFLQRYEQYF. This chain joins TRBV28 and TRBJ2-7, with D hard to call. The CDR3 has 13 residues. V shed 3 bases and J shed 3 bases, with 9 bases lying between them. The germline V gene has CDR1 MDHEN and CDR2 SYDVKM.